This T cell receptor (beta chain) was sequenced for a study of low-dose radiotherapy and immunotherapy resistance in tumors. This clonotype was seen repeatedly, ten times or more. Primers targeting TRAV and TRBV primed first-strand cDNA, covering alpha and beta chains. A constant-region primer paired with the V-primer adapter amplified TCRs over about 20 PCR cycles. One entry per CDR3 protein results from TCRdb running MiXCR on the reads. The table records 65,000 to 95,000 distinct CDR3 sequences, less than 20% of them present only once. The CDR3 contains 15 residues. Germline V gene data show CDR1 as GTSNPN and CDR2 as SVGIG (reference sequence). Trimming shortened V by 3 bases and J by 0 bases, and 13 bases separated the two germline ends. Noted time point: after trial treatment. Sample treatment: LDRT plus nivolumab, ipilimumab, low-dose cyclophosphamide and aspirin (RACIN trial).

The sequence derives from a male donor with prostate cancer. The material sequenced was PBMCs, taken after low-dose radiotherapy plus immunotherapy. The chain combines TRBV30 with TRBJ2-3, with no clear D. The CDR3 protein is CAWRRGSTSTDTQYF. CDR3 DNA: TGTGCCTGGAGACGTGGGTCCACTAGCACAGATACGCAGTATTTT. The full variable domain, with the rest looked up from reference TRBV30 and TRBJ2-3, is SQTIHQWPATLVQPVGSPLSLECTVEGTSNPNLYWYRQAAGRGLQLLFYSVGIGQISSEVPQNLSASRPQDRQFILSSKKLLLSDSGFYLCAWRRGSTSTDTQYFGPGTRLTVL.